This T cell receptor beta chain was documented in a study of T cells in localized non-small cell lung cancer. Regarding the study as a whole: Maximal T cell clonality occurred in uninvolved adjacent lung, with tumor ranking below it. There were a median roughly 61 of the top 100 tumor clones appearing in adjacent lung.

As to this clone: Its antigen is unknown.

Generated by immunoSEQ multiplex PCR, the TCRdb table keeps only in-frame clones and is missing some. The sample lists roughly 50,000 clones, approximately 90% seen once, with 15% to 20% in the top ten. This receptor was taken from a man aged 35 to 70 with stage I lung adenocarcinoma. The source material was peripheral blood, sampled before any cancer treatment.

CDR3 residues: CASSYRSSYEQYF. The CDR3 coding sequence is TGTGCCAGCAGTTACAGGTCGTCCTACGAGCAGTACTTC. The chain combines TRBV6-5 with TRBJ2-7; D gene uncertain. V was clipped by 2 bases and J by 1 base, with 6 bases between them. The germline gives CDR1 MNHEY, CDR2 SVGAGI. The CDR3 loop spans 13 amino acids.